Listed below are T cell receptor beta chains from one sample, sequenced in a study of T cells in Graves' hyperthyroidism and ophthalmopathy. In TCRdb, the multiplex PCR reads were re-called with MiXCR into one record per CDR3 protein. Of some 690,000 distinct CDR3 sequences in the sample, roughly 17% are singletons; the top ten hold about a sixth. Sequenced: blood. The receptor set was obtained from a man aged 50 to 59 with Graves' hyperthyroidism. Both conserved end residues are trimmed from each CDR3.

TRBV7-8	ASSPGWAFKNLYEQY
TRBV15	ATSRDRVIEKLF
TRBV6-2/TRBV6-3	ASSYPGGSDGYT
TRBV27	ASSLRHRPQETQY
TRBV12-3/TRBV12-4	ASSLKGSYNSPLH
TRBV2	ASSETIGTRGGEQF
TRBV5-1	ASSLIPQGASYGYT
TRBV12-3/TRBV12-4	ASSALAGNNEQF
TRBV6-9	ASSYDPGTGVYGYT
TRBV28	ASSRWTGTSGRANYNEQF
TRBV3-1	ASSALGQGKGEQY
TRBV11-2	ASSSAGGYLAVTGELF
TRBV29-1	SGKDRGLFAEAF
TRBV20-1	SASGDREGEQY
TRBV28	ASSLTSTRDEQY
TRBV19	ASSIRDRGRGTEAF
TRBV10-3	AISSTKGETEAF
TRBV20-1	SARPLGNQPQH
TRBV7-9	ASGPPGLAVPRSEETQY
TRBV6-5	ASSYSVTADRRYGYT